One T cell receptor delta chain is described in this entry. Its specificity is not known. Germline loops: CDR1 TSWWSYY, CDR2 QGS. V lost 4 bases, J lost 0 bases, and 21 bases stayed unmatched. The CDR3 spans 21 residues. This entry is derived from a study of human gamma delta and Vdelta1 T cells. TCRdb redid the clone calls on the PCR reads with CATT. The sample shows some 14,000 delta-chain clones, roughly 53% of them seen only once. Study results and caveats: Polyclonal Delta One T cells reportedly showed broad cytotoxic targeting of acute myeloid leukemia.

The receptor's source is a human donor in good health. V usage is TRDV1 and J usage is TRDJ1; 9 bases agree with TRDD3. Sequencing was carried out using Vdelta1 gamma-delta T cells from blood grown in culture (DOT cells). The CDR3: CALGGVPTRVLGDLYTDKLIF. Here the CDR3 DNA reads TGTGCTCTTGGGGGAGTTCCTACGCGAGTACTGGGGGACCTGTACACCGATAAACTCATCTTT.